What follows are 6 T cell receptor beta chains derived from one specimen sequenced in a study of cytomegalovirus exposure and HLA in healthy donors. Both 60 Vbeta primers and 13 Jbeta primers went into the PCR. Clones were sequenced by immunoSEQ multiplex PCR, and TCRdb holds only the in-frame ones, with some missing. The top ten clones hold around 1.2% of a sample with roughly 170,000 clones, around 84% of them seen once. Sequences were obtained from PBMCs. These receptors all stem from a girl aged 2-15 years in good health and CMV-seropositive.

V and J are TRBV6-5 and TRBJ1-6, with 9 positions matching TRBD1. Germline loops: CDR1 MNHEY, CDR2 SVGAGI. The J segment lost 7 bases and the V segment lost 6 bases, leaving 7 bases of the junction unmatched. The CDR3 sequence is 15 residues long. The CDR3 DNA reads as TGTGCCAGCAGGCGGGGACAGGGTACGAATTCACCCCTCCACTTT. It is translated as CASRRGQGTNSPLHF.

The V call is TRBV6-1, the J call TRBJ2-1; tentative D call: TRBD2 (5 bases). The CDR3 has 13 residues. Germline V CDR1 and CDR2: MNHNS, SASEGT. V lost 8 bases and J lost 0, with 8 bases in between. CDR3 sequence reads: CASLGASYNEQFF. The CDR3 coding sequence is TGTGCCAGCCTGGGAGCCTCCTACAATGAGCAGTTCTTC.

The count of this clone is one. The chain has TRBV27 and TRBJ2-7; 7 nucleotides align to TRBD2. CDR1 is MNHEY and CDR2 is SMNVEV in the germline V gene (reference sequence). V was clipped by 2 bases and J by 3 bases; unmatched bases: 7. This CDR3 has 15 amino acids. The CDR3 sequence is CASSLVAGTYYEQYF. The CDR3 DNA reads TGTGCCAGCAGTTTAGTAGCGGGTACTTACTACGAGCAGTACTTC.

This clone occurred once. V and J are TRBV5-5 and TRBJ1-1; D not resolved. Germline-derived CDR1 and CDR2 are SGHKS and YYEKEE (reference sequence). The CDR3 covers 15 residues. With 4 bases removed from V and 0 bases from J, the gap between germline ends came to 13 bases. CDR3 DNA: TGTGCCAGCAGCCGATTCCAGACTCTGAACACTGAAGCTTTCTTT. Translation: CASSRFQTLNTEAFF.

This chain connects TRBV11-3 to TRBJ2-5; no firm D call. CDR1 is SGHNT and CDR2 is YENEEA in the germline V gene. V shed 4 bases and J shed 5 bases, with 14 bases lying between them. The CDR3 runs to 14 residues. DNA for the CDR3: TGTGCCAGCAGCTCGCCGTCCCGCCGGGAGACCCAGTACTTC. It encodes CASSSPSRRETQYF.

The rearrangement uses TRBV19 and TRBJ2-3; tentative D call: TRBD1 (5 bases). Trimming removed 1 base from V and 4 bases from J, with 12 bases in between. The CDR3 loop spans 15 amino acids. In germline, CDR1 is LNHDA, CDR2 SQIVND (reference sequence). The CDR3 region has the DNA TGTGCCAGTAGTATAGGAATCCAGGGCTCAGATACGCAGTATTTT. Translated, it gives CASSIGIQGSDTQYF.